These T cell receptor beta chains were read from a single sample in a study of blood T cell repertoires in COVID-19. Libraries were prepared by immunoSEQ multiplex PCR; TCRdb keeps only in-frame clonotypes and omits some of them. The sample has 260,000 or so clones, about 83% seen once; the top ten hold around 6%. The material sequenced was peripheral blood. The source of these receptors is a man older than 75 with acute or convalescent COVID-19. Both conserved end residues are part of each CDR3. Each record gives: CDR3 protein, CDR3 DNA, D gene, V gene, clone size, J gene. The D gene is left open where the match is weak. Some rows mark clone size as missing; the rest say once, few, many or name a class of expanded clone.

CASSSHSPLYEQYF | TGTGCCAGCAGTTCTCACTCACCCCTTTACGAGCAGTACTTC | NA | TRBV27 | NA | TRBJ2-7
CASSILAAADTQYF | TGTGCCAGTAGTATTTTGGCGGCGGCAGATACGCAGTATTTT | NA | TRBV19 | few | TRBJ2-3
CASSQDASGVYNEQFF | TGTGCCAGCAGCCAAGATGCTAGCGGGGTATACAATGAGCAGTTCTTC | TRBD2 | TRBV4-2 | NA | TRBJ2-1
CASSSSGGAYNEQFF | TGTGCCAGCAGTTCTAGCGGGGGGGCATACAATGAGCAGTTCTTC | TRBD2 | TRBV3-1/TRBV3-2 | NA | TRBJ2-1
CASSLGGLAGGNEQFF | TGCGCCAGCAGCTTGGGCGGACTAGCGGGAGGCAATGAGCAGTTCTTC | TRBD2 | TRBV5-1 | NA | TRBJ2-1
CAISEAGMGGGYTF | TGTGCCATCAGTGAAGCGGGAATGGGCGGCGGCTACACCTTC | NA | TRBV10-3 | few | TRBJ1-2
CASSYQPGTGGSYTF | TGTGCCAGCAGCTACCAGCCCGGGACAGGGGGCAGCTACACCTTC | TRBD1 | TRBV7-9 | NA | TRBJ1-2
CASRDTERPITDTQYF | TGTGCCAGCAGGGATACGGAGAGACCCATCACAGATACGCAGTATTTT | NA | TRBV11-2 | NA | TRBJ2-3
CASSRTAGGGEQYF | TGTGCCAGCAGCCGAACAGCGGGCGGCGGGGAGCAGTACTTC | NA | TRBV14 | once | TRBJ2-7
CASSAETVPYGYTF | TGTGCCAGCAGCGCAGAGACAGTACCCTATGGCTACACCTTC | NA | TRBV9 | NA | TRBJ1-2
CASSLQGFEQYF | TGTGCCAGCAGCTTGCAGGGGTTCGAGCAGTACTTC | NA | TRBV7-9 | NA | TRBJ2-7
CASSMGRPDTQYF | TGTGCCAGTAGTATGGGCCGTCCAGATACGCAGTATTTT | NA | TRBV19 | NA | TRBJ2-3
CASSIGTGVGEQYF | TGTGCCAGTAGTATAGGGACAGGGGTTGGCGAGCAGTACTTC | TRBD1 | TRBV19 | once | TRBJ2-7
CASSLNGKRSTDTQYF | TGTGCCAGCAGTTTAAACGGGAAAAGAAGCACAGATACGCAGTATTTT | NA | TRBV27 | NA | TRBJ2-3
CASSSELGTGVEKLFF | TGTGCCAGCAGCTCCGAATTAGGGACAGGGGTCGAAAAACTGTTTTTT | TRBD1 | TRBV7-6 | NA | TRBJ1-4
CAISPQGSNQPQHF | TGTGCCATCAGCCCACAGGGGAGCAATCAGCCCCAGCATTTT | TRBD1 | TRBV10-3 | NA | TRBJ1-5
CATSAGGWSQETQYF | TGTGCCACCAGTGCCGGAGGGTGGTCCCAAGAGACCCAGTACTTC | NA | TRBV24-1 | NA | TRBJ2-5
CASSVQGGFYGYTF | TGTGCCAGCAGCGTACAGGGAGGGTTCTATGGCTACACCTTC | NA | TRBV9 | NA | TRBJ1-2
CASSARTGTGHGYTF | TGTGCCAGCAGCGCCCGAACCGGGACAGGGCATGGCTACACCTTC | TRBD1 | TRBV2 | NA | TRBJ1-2
CASSEAVSGNTEAFF | TGTGCCAGCAGTGAAGCGGTCTCCGGGAACACTGAAGCTTTCTTT | NA | TRBV6-1 | NA | TRBJ1-1
CASSLVAAGEETQYF | TGCGCCAGCAGCTTGGTGGCGGCGGGGGAAGAGACCCAGTACTTC | TRBD2 | TRBV5-1 | NA | TRBJ2-5
CASRGTTTDTQYF | TGTGCCAGCAGAGGCACTACAACAGATACGCAGTATTTT | NA | TRBV6-5 | few | TRBJ2-3
CASSLILANSPLHF | TGTGCCAGCAGCTTAATTCTTGCGAATTCACCCCTCCACTTT | NA | TRBV7-2 | NA | TRBJ1-6
CASSSTASGAREQFF | TGCGCCAGCAGCTCTACGGCTAGCGGGGCCCGTGAGCAGTTCTTC | TRBD2 | TRBV5-1 | NA | TRBJ2-1
CASSAGDAYEQYF | TGCGCCAGCAGCGCAGGGGACGCCTACGAGCAGTACTTC | NA | TRBV5-1 | once | TRBJ2-7
CASSLEAGNTEAFF | TGCGCCAGCAGCTTGGAGGCGGGGAACACTGAAGCTTTCTTT | NA | TRBV5-1 | NA | TRBJ1-1
CASSPTVNTEAFF | TGTGCCAGTAGTCCGACAGTAAACACTGAAGCTTTCTTT | NA | TRBV19 | NA | TRBJ1-1
CASSLPQAGQETQYF | TGTGCCAGCAGTTTACCCCAAGCGGGCCAAGAGACCCAGTACTTC | NA | TRBV28 | NA | TRBJ2-5
CASSLQGVYGYTF | TGTGCCAGCAGTCTACAGGGGGTCTATGGCTACACCTTC | TRBD1 | TRBV12-3/TRBV12-4 | NA | TRBJ1-2
CASSFSGVGFTQYF | TGTGCCAGCAGCTTCTCGGGGGTGGGATTTACCCAGTACTTC | NA | TRBV11-3 | NA | TRBJ2-5
CAISHPGNNSPLHF | TGTGCCATCAGCCACCCGGGAAATAATTCACCCCTCCACTTT | NA | TRBV10-3 | NA | TRBJ1-6
CASSPTSADTQYF | TGTGCCAGCAGCCCGACTAGTGCAGATACGCAGTATTTT | NA | TRBV7-3 | NA | TRBJ2-3
CASSRSYGEQYF | TGTGCCAGCTCGCGGTCTTATGGCGAGCAGTACTTC | NA | TRBV3-1/TRBV3-2 | NA | TRBJ2-7
CASTRPGQGYNEQFF | TGTGCCAGCACCAGGCCGGGACAGGGTTACAATGAGCAGTTCTTC | TRBD1 | TRBV6-5 | once | TRBJ2-1
CSVGGQVGYTF | TGCAGCGTTGGGGGCCAAGTGGGCTACACCTTC | NA | TRBV29-1 | NA | TRBJ1-2
CAISESTRGANEQFF | TGTGCCATCAGTGAGTCGACCCGGGGGGCCAATGAGCAGTTCTTC | NA | TRBV10-3 | NA | TRBJ2-1
CASSLRTSGSTDTQYF | TGCGCCAGCAGCTTACGGACTAGCGGGAGTACAGATACGCAGTATTTT | TRBD2 | TRBV5-1 | NA | TRBJ2-3
CASSLAGRRTGELFF | TGTGCCAGCAGCTTAGCAGGGAGGAGGACCGGGGAGCTGTTTTTT | NA | TRBV11-2 | NA | TRBJ2-2
CASRPETHGNEQFF | TGCGCCAGCAGACCCGAAACCCACGGGAATGAGCAGTTCTTC | NA | TRBV5-1 | NA | TRBJ2-1
CASSFSPSLAQETQYF | TGTGCCAGCAGCTTTTCACCATCTCTAGCCCAAGAGACCCAGTACTTC | NA | TRBV7-8 | NA | TRBJ2-5